Below are 25 T cell receptor beta chains sequenced from a single sample in a study of response to subunit inactivated influenza vaccine. One entry per CDR3 protein, called by TCRdb with MiXCR from the RT-PCR reads. The profile shows more than 450,000 distinct CDR3 sequences, about 11% of them singletons. The specimen was PBMCs from blood, collected on the day of vaccination. The source of these receptors is a man aged 50 to 59 who received an inactivated influenza vaccine.

This clonotype was seen only a few times. The chain links TRBV15 to TRBJ2-1; perhaps D is TRBD1 or TRBD2 (5 bases each). This CDR3 is built from 12 residues. With 4 bases removed from V and 14 bases from J, the gap between germline ends came to 15 bases. Germline V CDR1 and CDR2: LNHNV, YYDKDF (reference sequence). The CDR3 DNA reads TGTGCCACCAGCACCCGGGACGGTCGGGAGTTCTTC. Translated: CATSTRDGREFF.

This chain links TRBV5-1 with TRBJ2-2; D is unclear. This CDR3 has 16 residues. CDR1 and CDR2 from the germline V gene are SGHRS and YFSETQ. Trimming took off 1 base at V and 6 bases at J, with 16 bases between the two ends. The DNA of the CDR3 is TGCGCCAGCAGCTTGAGTCAGAGCATTTTGGCCGGGGAGCTGTTTTTT. Protein: CASSLSQSILAGELFF. Full variable domain (rest looked up from reference TRBV5-1 and TRBJ2-2): KAGVTQTPRYLIKTRGQQVTLSCSPISGHRSVSWYQQTPGQGLQFLFEYFSETQRNKGNFPGRFSGRQFSNSRSEMNVSTLELGDSALYLCASSLSQSILAGELFFGEGSRLTVL.

This chain links TRBV7-9 with TRBJ2-7, with D perhaps matching TRBD2 (6 bases). Germline V lookup: CDR1 SEHNR, CDR2 FQNEAQ (reference sequence). The CDR3 covers 13 residues. V was trimmed by 3 bases and J by 5 bases, leaving 11 bases between them. The CDR3 DNA reads as TGTGCCAGCAGCTTCGCGGGGACCCACGAGCAGTACTTC. Its protein is CASSFAGTHEQYF.

The gene calls are TRBV4-1 and TRBJ1-2, with TRBD1 matching over 7 bases. The CDR3 extends over 15 amino acids. J lost 0 bases, V lost 4 bases, and 5 bases had no gene match. Germline-derived CDR1 and CDR2 are MGHRA and YSYEKL. The CDR3 is CASSPGQLTNYGYTF. DNA of the CDR3: TGCGCCAGCAGCCCGGGACAGCTAACTAACTATGGCTACACCTTC.

The V gene is TRBV2, the J gene TRBJ2-7, with D tentatively TRBD1 or TRBD2 (5 bases each). V shed 7 bases and J shed 6 bases, with 16 bases lying between them. This CDR3 region has 13 residues. Germline values: CDR1 SNHLY, CDR2 FYNNEI. This chain's CDR3 is CASTRDGTSEQYF. The DNA of the CDR3 is TGTGCCAGCACCCGGGACGGAACCTCCGAGCAGTACTTC.

The table lists this clonotype with many counts. At one end the junction does not follow the germline gene, possibly because of a read error. V and J are TRBV27 and TRBJ1-2; 8 bases align to TRBD1. Germline CDR1 reads MNHEY; CDR2 reads SMNVEV (reference sequence). The CDR3 sequence is 15 residues long. The CDR3 spells CASSPGQGRNFGYTF. The CDR3 region has the DNA TGTGCCAGCAGTCCCGGACAGGGCCGGAACTTTGGCTACACCTTC.

This clonotype was counted only a few times. The V and J genes are TRBV13 and TRBJ2-7; the D call may be TRBD1 or TRBD2 (7 bases each). Germline V gene sequence: CDR1 PRHDT, CDR2 FYEKMQ (reference sequence). The CDR3 consists of 14 residues. V lost 5 bases and J lost 6, with 17 bases in between. The chain's CDR3 is CASSIRGGSGEQYF. The CDR3 DNA sequence: TGTGCCAGCAGCATCAGGGGGGGCTCGGGCGAGCAGTACTTC.

V is TRBV5-1 and J is TRBJ2-3; D could derive from TRBD1 or TRBD2 (5 bases each). The CDR3 consists of 17 residues. The V gene lost 4 bases and the J gene lost 1 base, with 19 bases spanning the gap. Looked up from germline, CDR1 is SGHRS and CDR2 is YFSETQ. The CDR3 DNA sequence: TGCGCCAGCAGCGGCCGGGACCAGATTATTCGCACAGATACGCAGTATTTT. It specifies CASSGRDQIIRTDTQYF.

This clonotype was observed a handful of times. The chain employs TRBV7-2 and TRBJ2-1; 8 nucleotides match TRBD1. V trimming: 5 bases; J trimming: 7 bases; junction bases outside the gene matches: 10. The germline gives CDR1 SGHTA, CDR2 FQGNSA. The CDR3 runs to 15 residues. The CDR3 DNA reads TGTGCCAGCAGCCGGTCAGGGGGCCTCGGGAATGAGCAGTTCTTC. Protein product: CASSRSGGLGNEQFF.

This chain uses TRBV7-2 with TRBJ2-7; D could derive from TRBD1 or TRBD2 (6 bases each). The CDR3 spans 15 residues. V was shortened by 5 bases and J by 2 bases, with 16 bases between the two germline ends. In germline, CDR1 is SGHTA, CDR2 FQGNSA. The CDR3 nucleotides read TGTGCCAGCAGCAAGGGGGGTCTAAACCCCTACGAGCAGTACTTC. The encoded protein is CASSKGGLNPYEQYF.

The rearrangement uses TRBV4-1 and TRBJ1-5; D gene uncertain. This CDR3 region has 15 residues. V dropped 4 bases and J dropped 5 bases, with 15 bases sitting between them. CDR1 and CDR2 from the germline V gene are MGHRA and YSYEKL. The CDR3 protein is CASSRIQVTDQPQHF. The CDR3 DNA reads as TGCGCCAGCAGCCGGATCCAGGTGACCGATCAGCCCCAGCATTTT.

This clonotype was seen only a few times. The V gene is TRBV5-6, the J gene TRBJ1-1, with 9 bases aligning to TRBD1. The CDR3 runs 15 residues. After removal of 3 bases from V and 3 bases from J, the junction contained 6 bases not matched to a gene. Germline-derived CDR1 and CDR2 are SGHDT and YYEEEE. The CDR3: CASSYGQGRDTEAFF. The CDR3 DNA is TGTGCCAGCAGCTACGGACAGGGGAGGGACACTGAAGCTTTCTTT.

The chain's CDR3 is CATSDLDSGISEQFF. CDR3 nucleotides: TGTGCCACCAGTGATTTGGATAGCGGGATTTCTGAGCAGTTCTTC. V gene TRBV24-1 combines with J gene TRBJ2-1; 8 bases align to TRBD2. With 0 bases clipped from V and 9 bases from J, the junction kept 6 bases outside the gene matches. The length of the CDR3 is 15 residues. Germline CDR1 KGHDR, CDR2 SFDVKD.

This clonotype was seen a few times. The chain combines TRBV4-2 with TRBJ2-1; no reliable D call. Trimming took off 5 bases at V and 5 bases at J, with 7 bases between the two ends. The germline V gene encodes CDR1 LGHNA and CDR2 YNFKEQ. The CDR3 length is 12 residues. The CDR3 DNA reads TGTGCCAGCAGCTCACCCCACAATGAGCAGTTCTTC. As protein: CASSSPHNEQFF.

Many counts were recorded for this clonotype. The CDR3 loop is CSARPGQGSYEQYF. In DNA form, the CDR3 reads TGCAGTGCCCGCCCGGGACAGGGCTCCTACGAGCAGTACTTC. The chain joins TRBV20-1 to TRBJ2-7; 9 bases align to TRBD1. Losses at the gene ends were 6 bases for V and 0 bases for J; bases not matched to a gene: 6. This CDR3 region has 14 residues. Germline values: CDR1 DFQATT, CDR2 SNEGSKA (reference sequence).

The chain employs TRBV10-3 and TRBJ2-1; 10 nucleotides line up with TRBD2. J was trimmed by 7 bases and V by 6 bases; bases with no gene match: 9. The V gene's germline CDR1 is ENHRY and CDR2 SYGVKD. CDR3 length: 15 amino acids. The CDR3, as DNA: TGTGCCATCAGGCAAGCGGGAGGGGTTGTAAATGAGCAGTTCTTC. Translation: CAIRQAGGVVNEQFF.

This chain links TRBV7-2 with TRBJ2-7, with TRBD2 identical over 11 bases. V shed 3 bases, J shed 4 bases, and the junction held 8 bases outside the gene matches. The CDR3 length is 16 residues. Germline loops: CDR1 SGHTA, CDR2 FQGNSA. The CDR3 nucleotides read TGTGCCAGCAGCTTTCCTCTAGCGGGGGGCACGTACGAGCAGTACTTC. Protein sequence: CASSFPLAGGTYEQYF.

This clonotype was detected many times. The chain employs TRBV5-1 and TRBJ2-5; D ambiguous. Looked up from germline, CDR1 is SGHRS and CDR2 is YFSETQ. The length of the CDR3 is 13 residues. Trimming left V 0 bases short and J 6 bases short, with 9 bases between. In nucleotides, the CDR3 is TGCGCCAGCAGCTTGGTCGGCACACAGACCCAGTACTTC. Residues: CASSLVGTQTQYF.

The chain joins TRBV28 to TRBJ2-7; possibly TRBD2 for D (6 bases). Germline loops: CDR1 MDHEN, CDR2 SYDVKM. Trimming cost V 3 bases and J 4 bases, with 13 bases left between them. The CDR3 is made up of 14 amino acids. This CDR3 reads CASSLGLLLYEQYF. The CDR3 nucleotides read TGTGCCAGCAGTTTGGGACTGTTACTATACGAGCAGTACTTC.

This clonotype has just a few counts. This chain links TRBV4-1 with TRBJ1-1, with TRBD1 as a possible D gene (5 bases). The V gene lost 1 base and the J gene lost 5 bases, with 14 bases spanning the gap. The CDR3 consists of 15 residues. Germline loops: CDR1 MGHRA, CDR2 YSYEKL. The CDR3 protein is CASSQASGFRTEAFF. CDR3 bases: TGCGCCAGCAGCCAAGCTTCAGGGTTTCGGACTGAAGCTTTCTTT.

This clonotype was observed a few times. This chain uses TRBV12-3 or TRBV12-4 with TRBJ1-1, with 7 bases identical to TRBD1. This CDR3 is built from 14 residues. The ends lost 8 bases at V and 4 bases at J; junction bases unmatched: 10. CDR3 nucleotides: TGTGCCAGCCAGGGGGTTGTCTCTAGCACTGAAGCTTTCTTT. This gives the protein CASQGVVSSTEAFF.

This sequence joins TRBV10-3 and TRBJ2-3; 8 nucleotides agree with TRBD2. There are 17 residues in the CDR3. From germline, CDR1 is ENHRY and CDR2 SYGVKD. V shed 7 bases, J shed 2 bases, and the junction held 14 bases outside the gene matches. The CDR3 spells CAITVAVAGRITDTQYF. The CDR3 bases are TGTGCCATCACCGTGGCGGTAGCGGGAAGGATCACAGATACGCAGTATTTT.

The chain employs TRBV28 and TRBJ1-1; D unclear. V was clipped by 10 bases and J by 1 base, with 16 bases between them. The CDR3 length is 14 residues. Germline lookup yields CDR1 MDHEN and CDR2 SYDVKM. CDR3 protein: CATSALVGNTEAFF. DNA for the CDR3: TGTGCCACCTCGGCGTTAGTAGGGAACACTGAAGCTTTCTTT. Together with reference TRBV28 and TRBJ1-1, the CDR3 gives the full variable domain: DVKVTQSSRYLVKRTGEKVFLECVQDMDHENMFWYRQDPGLGLRLIYFSYDVKMKEKGDIPEGYSVSREKKERFSLILESASTNQTSMYLCATSALVGNTEAFFGQGTRLTVV.

This clonotype was seen a few times. This sequence joins TRBV12-3 or TRBV12-4 and TRBJ2-1; D perhaps matches TRBD2 (6 bases). Trimming cost V 6 bases and J 4 bases, with 13 bases left between them. This CDR3 is 14 amino acids long. The DNA for the CDR3 is TGTGCCAGCAGACTGGGAGGAGGTTACAATGAGCAGTTCTTC. It encodes CASRLGGGYNEQFF.

This clonotype was seen more than once but under ten times. The CDR3 does not end in the conserved phenylalanine or tryptophan, so this is likely a read error. The DNA is left out, because the CDR3 cannot be placed on it with certainty; the CDR3 is given as TCRdb lists it. J is TRBJ2-3 and V is TRBV12-3 or TRBV12-4; no check of the table's D call, TRBD2, against the DNA was made. The CDR3 is 13 residues long, counting both termini. CDR3 region: CASSLGTSGISSV.